The 8 T cell receptor beta chains reported below all come from one sample, sequenced in a study of T-cell reconstitution after alpha-beta-depleted transplantation in children. Preparation of the TCRbeta library used unique molecular identifiers. TCRdb reprocessed the PCR reads via MiXCR and lists one record per CDR3 protein. The table records over 150,000 distinct CDR3 sequences, 11% of them present only once. This sample comprised PBMCs, obtained before TCRalphabeta/CD19-depleted stem cell transplant. The receptors stem from a boy aged 2 to 9 with acute myeloid leukemia, due to receive a stem cell transplant.

Comment on this clonotype: A single base separates this from a much larger clone, so it may be a read error. The chain employs TRBV2 and TRBJ2-1; 14 bases are a match to TRBD2. This CDR3 is built from 18 residues. Germline V CDR1 and CDR2: SNHLY, FYNNEI. The junction had 15 bases not matched to a gene; V was cut back by 8 bases and J by 6 bases. In DNA, the CDR3 is TGTGCCAGCTGTTTGGGGACAGGGACTAGCGGGAGAGGCAATGAGCAGTTCTTC. Amino acids: CASCLGTGTSGRGNEQFF. Looking up the rest from reference TRBV2 and TRBJ2-1 gives the full variable domain: EPEVTQTPSHQVTQMGQEVILRCVPISNHLYFYWYRQILGQKVEFLVSFYNNEISEKSEIFDDQFSVERPDGSNFTLKIRSTKLEDSAMYFCASCLGTGTSGRGNEQFFGPGTRLTVL.

On this clonotype itself: This may stem from a read error, because a much larger clone lies one nucleotide away. V gene TRBV7-9 combines with J gene TRBJ1-1, with a weak D call TRBD1 (5 bases). The CDR3 has 13 amino acids. Germline V gene sequence: CDR1 SEHNR, CDR2 FQNEAQ (reference sequence). CDR3 in DNA: TGTACCAGCAGCTTACCCCGGGGGATTGAAGCTTTCTTT. Translation: CTSSLPRGIEAFF. The full variable domain, completed using reference TRBV7-9 and TRBJ1-1, is DTGVSQNPRHKITKRGQNVTFRCDPISEHNRLYWYRQTLGQGPEFLTYFQNEAQLEKSRLLSDRFSAERPKGSFSTLEIQRTEQGDSAMYLCTSSLPRGIEAFFGQGTRLTVV.

The rearrangement links TRBV4-2 to TRBJ2-7; the match to TRBD1 covers 7 bases. The length of the CDR3 is 18 residues. Per the germline V gene, CDR1 is LGHNA and CDR2 is YNFKEQ. J gave up 5 bases and V 4 bases, and 20 bases lay outside the gene matches. The DNA of the CDR3 is TGTGCCAGCAGCCGTGAGGGCGGTGACGGGACAGCCTTCCACGAGCAGTACTTC. Translating it yields CASSREGGDGTAFHEQYF.

This clonotype was counted only a few times. V usage is TRBV10-3 and J usage is TRBJ2-5, with 7 bases aligning to TRBD2. The ends lost 2 bases at V and 5 bases at J; junction bases unmatched: 11. The CDR3 totals 16 residues. In germline, CDR1 is ENHRY, CDR2 SYGVKD. The CDR3 region is CAISEPPAGVRETQYF. The CDR3 DNA sequence: TGTGCCATCAGTGAGCCCCCGGCGGGGGTTCGGGAGACCCAGTACTTC.

This clonotype appeared many times. This chain links TRBV3-1 with TRBJ2-3, with 11 bases lining up with TRBD2. CDR3 length: 16 residues. After removal of 1 base from V and 2 bases from J, the junction contained 2 bases not matched to a gene. The germline V gene encodes CDR1 LGHDT and CDR2 YNNKEL (reference sequence). In DNA, the CDR3 is TGTGCCAGCAGCCAAGTGACTAGCGGGGTCACAGATACGCAGTATTTT. Translated: CASSQVTSGVTDTQYF.

This clonotype was recorded at least ten times. V and J are TRBV28 and TRBJ2-1, with 13 positions matching TRBD2. The CDR3 covers 16 residues. Trimming took 5 bases from V and 2 from J; bases not matched to a gene: 3. Germline V lookup: CDR1 MDHEN, CDR2 SYDVKM. The CDR3 DNA is TGTGCCAGCAGTCAAGGGACTAGCGGGGCCTACAATGAGCAGTTCTTC. As protein: CASSQGTSGAYNEQFF.

In its sample, this clonotype was seen many times. The chain recombines TRBV5-1 with TRBJ1-6, with 11 positions matching TRBD1. This CDR3 is built from 16 residues. The germline gives CDR1 SGHRS, CDR2 YFSETQ. V trimming: 4 bases; J trimming: 9 bases; junction bases outside the gene matches: 9. CDR3 DNA: TGCGCCAGCAGCCCCAGTGGACAGGGGGCAGGTTCACCCCTCCACTTT. Its translation: CASSPSGQGAGSPLHF.

This clonotype was found many times. The chain recombines TRBV28 with TRBJ2-5, with TRBD2 matching 7 bases. This CDR3 comprises 17 residues. V shed 5 bases, J shed 4 bases, and the junction held 16 bases outside the gene matches. Germline V gene sequence: CDR1 MDHEN, CDR2 SYDVKM. The CDR3, as DNA: TGTGCCAGCAGTCTCACCCAAATGGGGGGGACGACAGAGACCCAGTACTTC. Its translation: CASSLTQMGGTTETQYF.